This T cell receptor (beta chain) was sequenced in a study of cytomegalovirus exposure and HLA in healthy donors. The study's findings and limits: In a later analysis, specific HLA alleles were associated with over 15,000 TCR beta sequences at a 0.05 false discovery rate. The likely origin of a cluster of highly shared sequence variants was a sequencing artifact. Despite most TCR sequences being rare, some public TCRs occurred in many donors.

This clone was counted a single time. As yet, its antigen is unknown. Primers included in the PCR were 60 Vbeta and 13 Jbeta primers. Clones were read by immunoSEQ multiplex PCR, and TCRdb kept only the in-frame ones, dropping some. The sample has around 64,000 clones; 65% to 90% are singletons. The V segment lost 4 bases and the J segment 5 bases; nucleotides outside the gene matches: 10. CDR1 MGHRA and CDR2 YSYEKL come from the germline V gene. The CDR3 runs to 15 residues. The specimen was PBMCs. The chain carries TRBV4-1 and TRBJ2-7; 8 bases are a match to TRBD2. The receptor was isolated from a female donor in good health and CMV-seronegative. CDR3 DNA: TGCGCCAGCAGCCCCCTCCCGGGAGGGTTCAACGAGCAGTACTTC. Translating gives CASSPLPGGFNEQYF.